Below are 2 T cell receptor beta chains sequenced from a single sample in a study of blood T cell repertoires in COVID-19. Some clones are missing from TCRdb's copy, which holds only in-frame ones; the method was immunoSEQ multiplex PCR. This table has tens of thousands of clones, 83% appearing once. Sequenced: peripheral blood. These receptors originate from a woman aged 55-69 years with acute or convalescent COVID-19.

This chain joins TRBV6-2 or TRBV6-3 and TRBJ1-5, with D tentatively TRBD1 (6 bases). CDR1 and CDR2 from the germline V gene are MNHEY and SVGEGT. The CDR3 runs 15 residues. Between the trimmed V and J ends, which lost 5 bases and 2 bases, there was a span of 13 bases. CDR3 nucleotide sequence: TGTGCCAGCAGTAGACCGACAGGCGGCAATCAGCCCCAGCATTTT. As protein: CASSRPTGGNQPQHF.

The chain uses TRBV15 and TRBJ1-1; D uncertain. Between the trimmed V and J ends, which lost 2 bases and 5 bases, there was a span of 12 bases. The CDR3 covers 14 residues. Germline CDR1 is LNHNV and CDR2 is YYDKDF (reference sequence). DNA for the CDR3: TGTGCCACCAGCAGATCCCGTGCTAGTACTGAAGCTTTCTTT. It yields the protein CATSRSRASTEAFF.